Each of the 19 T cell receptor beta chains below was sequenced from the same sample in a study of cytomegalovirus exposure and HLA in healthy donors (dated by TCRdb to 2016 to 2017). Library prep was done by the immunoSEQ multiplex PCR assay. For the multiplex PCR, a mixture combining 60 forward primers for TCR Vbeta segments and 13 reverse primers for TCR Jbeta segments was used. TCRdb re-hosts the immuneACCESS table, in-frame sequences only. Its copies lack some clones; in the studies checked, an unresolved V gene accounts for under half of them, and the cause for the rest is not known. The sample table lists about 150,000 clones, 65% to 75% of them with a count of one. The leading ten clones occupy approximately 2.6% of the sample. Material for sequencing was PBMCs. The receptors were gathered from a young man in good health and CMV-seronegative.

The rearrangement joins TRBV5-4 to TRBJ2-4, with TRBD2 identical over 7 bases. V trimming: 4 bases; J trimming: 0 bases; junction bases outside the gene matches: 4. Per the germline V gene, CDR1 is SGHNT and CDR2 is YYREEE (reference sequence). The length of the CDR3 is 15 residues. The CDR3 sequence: CASSPGGPAKNIQYF. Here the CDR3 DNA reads TGTGCCAGCAGCCCGGGGGGACCAGCCAAAAACATTCAGTACTTC.

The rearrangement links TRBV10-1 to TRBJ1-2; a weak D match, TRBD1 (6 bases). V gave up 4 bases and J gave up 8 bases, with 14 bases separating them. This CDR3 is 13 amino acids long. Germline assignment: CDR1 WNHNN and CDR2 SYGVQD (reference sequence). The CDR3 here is CASSASRGSGYTF. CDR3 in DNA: TGCGCCAGCAGTGCGTCGAGGGGGTCAGGCTACACCTTC.

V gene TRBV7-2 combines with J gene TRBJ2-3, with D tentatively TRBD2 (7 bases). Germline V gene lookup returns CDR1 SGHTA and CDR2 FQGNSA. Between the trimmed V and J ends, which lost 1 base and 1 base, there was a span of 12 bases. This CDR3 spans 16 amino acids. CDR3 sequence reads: CASSLVGGAGTDTQYF. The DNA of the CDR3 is TGTGCCAGCAGCTTAGTGGGGGGGGCCGGCACAGATACGCAGTATTTT. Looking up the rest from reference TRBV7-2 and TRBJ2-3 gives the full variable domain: GAGVSQSPSNKVTEKGKDVELRCDPISGHTALYWYRQSLGQGLEFLIYFQGNSAPDKSGLPSDRFSAERTGGSVSTLTIQRTQQEDSAVYLCASSLVGGAGTDTQYFGPGTRLTVL.

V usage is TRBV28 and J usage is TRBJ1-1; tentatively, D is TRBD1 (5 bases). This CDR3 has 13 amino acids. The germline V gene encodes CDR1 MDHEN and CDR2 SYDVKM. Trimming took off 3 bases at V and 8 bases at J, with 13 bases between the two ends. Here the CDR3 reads CASSFPTTGEAFF. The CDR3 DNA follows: TGTGCCAGCAGTTTCCCTACCACAGGAGAAGCTTTCTTT.

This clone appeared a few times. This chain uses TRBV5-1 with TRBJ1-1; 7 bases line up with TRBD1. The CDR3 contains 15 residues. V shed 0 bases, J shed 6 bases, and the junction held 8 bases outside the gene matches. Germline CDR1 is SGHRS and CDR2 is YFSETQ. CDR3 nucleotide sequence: TGCGCCAGCAGCTTGGCCGACAGGGATATCTCTGAAGCTTTCTTT. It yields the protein CASSLADRDISEAFF. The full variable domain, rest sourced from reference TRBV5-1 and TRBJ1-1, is KAGVTQTPRYLIKTRGQQVTLSCSPISGHRSVSWYQQTPGQGLQFLFEYFSETQRNKGNFPGRFSGRQFSNSRSEMNVSTLELGDSALYLCASSLADRDISEAFFGQGTRLTVV.

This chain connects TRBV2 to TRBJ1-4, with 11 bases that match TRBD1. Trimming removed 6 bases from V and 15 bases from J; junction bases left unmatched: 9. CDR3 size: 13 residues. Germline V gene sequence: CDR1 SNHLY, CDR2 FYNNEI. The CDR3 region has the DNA TGTGCCAGCAGCGGGACAGGGGGTCCCTTTTTGTTTTTT. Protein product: CASSGTGGPFLFF.

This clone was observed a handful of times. CDR3: CASSLDTSDQPQHF. The CDR3 nucleotides are TGTGCCAGCAGCTTAGATACTAGTGATCAGCCCCAGCATTTT. The rearrangement joins TRBV7-9 to TRBJ1-5; no definite D call. This CDR3 is built from 14 residues. Germline lookup yields CDR1 SEHNR and CDR2 FQNEAQ (reference sequence). V was shortened by 1 base and J by 5 bases, with 9 bases between the two germline ends.

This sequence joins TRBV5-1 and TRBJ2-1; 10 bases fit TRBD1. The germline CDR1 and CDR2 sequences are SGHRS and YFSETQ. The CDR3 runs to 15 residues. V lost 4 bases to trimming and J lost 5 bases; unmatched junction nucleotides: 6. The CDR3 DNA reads TGCGCCAGCAGCCACCAAGGACAGGGGGACAATGAGCAGTTCTTC. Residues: CASSHQGQGDNEQFF.

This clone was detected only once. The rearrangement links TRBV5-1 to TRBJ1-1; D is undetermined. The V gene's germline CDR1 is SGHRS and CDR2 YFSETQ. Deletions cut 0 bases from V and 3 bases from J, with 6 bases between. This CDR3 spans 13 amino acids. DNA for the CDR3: TGCGCCAGCAGCTTGGCCGGGGACACTGAAGCTTTCTTT. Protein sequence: CASSLAGDTEAFF.

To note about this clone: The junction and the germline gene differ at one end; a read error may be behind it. The CDR3 DNA reads as TGCAGCGTGGAACCACAGGGCCTAGCCAAAAACAGTCAGTACTTC. As protein: CSVEPQGLAKNSQYF. The chain is built from TRBV29-1 and TRBJ2-4, with D possibly matching TRBD1 (6 bases). The CDR3 runs 15 residues. Germline V gene sequence: CDR1 SQVTM, CDR2 ANQGSEA. The variable domain in full, completed from reference TRBV29-1 and TRBJ2-4, reads SAVISQKPSRDICQRGTSLTIQCQVDSQVTMMFWYRQQPGQSLTLIATANQGSEATYESGFVIDKFPISRPNLTFSTLTVSNMSPEDSSIYLCSVEPQGLAKNSQYFGAGTRLSVL.

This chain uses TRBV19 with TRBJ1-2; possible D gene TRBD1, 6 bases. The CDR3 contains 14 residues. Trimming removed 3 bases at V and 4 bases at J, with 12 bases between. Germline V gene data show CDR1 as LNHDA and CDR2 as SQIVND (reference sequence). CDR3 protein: CASSMNRATYGYTF. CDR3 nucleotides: TGTGCCAGTAGTATGAACAGGGCCACCTATGGCTACACCTTC.

The CDR3 DNA reads TGCGCCAGCAGCTCGCAAGGGACTAGCGGGGGTAGTTCAGATACGCAGTATTTT. It encodes CASSSQGTSGGSSDTQYF. The rearrangement uses TRBV5-1 and TRBJ2-3; 14 bases line up with TRBD2. V lost 3 bases, J lost 4 bases, and 10 bases stayed unmatched. The CDR3 covers 18 residues. Germline CDR1 is SGHRS and CDR2 is YFSETQ. Combining the CDR3 with reference TRBV5-1 and TRBJ2-3 gives the whole variable domain KAGVTQTPRYLIKTRGQQVTLSCSPISGHRSVSWYQQTPGQGLQFLFEYFSETQRNKGNFPGRFSGRQFSNSRSEMNVSTLELGDSALYLCASSSQGTSGGSSDTQYFGPGTRLTVL.

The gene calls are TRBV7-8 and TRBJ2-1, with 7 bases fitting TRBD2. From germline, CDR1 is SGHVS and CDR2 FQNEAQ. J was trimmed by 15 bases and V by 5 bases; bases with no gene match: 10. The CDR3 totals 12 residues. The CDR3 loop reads CASSPLGLDLFF. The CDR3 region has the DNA TGTGCCAGCAGCCCCCTCGGACTAGATCTGTTCTTC.

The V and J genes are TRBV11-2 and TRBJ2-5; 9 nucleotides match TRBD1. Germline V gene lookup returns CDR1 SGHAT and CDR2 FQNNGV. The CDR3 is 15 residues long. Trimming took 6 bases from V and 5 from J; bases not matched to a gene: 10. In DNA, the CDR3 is TGTGCCAGCAGTCCGGGACAGGGCGGGCTGGAGACCCAGTACTTC. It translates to CASSPGQGGLETQYF.

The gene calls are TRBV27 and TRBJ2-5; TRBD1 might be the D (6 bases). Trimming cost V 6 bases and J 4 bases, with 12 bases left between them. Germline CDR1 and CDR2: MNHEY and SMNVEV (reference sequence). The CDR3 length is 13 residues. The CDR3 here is CASRRGTGETQYF. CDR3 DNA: TGTGCCAGCAGGAGGGGGACGGGAGAGACCCAGTACTTC.

In DNA, the CDR3 is TGTGCCAGCAGCGATACAGGGTACACTGAAGCTTTCTTT. Protein sequence: CASSDTGYTEAFF. This chain links TRBV9 with TRBJ1-1, with a tentative D call TRBD1 (6 bases). The germline gives CDR1 SGDLS, CDR2 YYNGEE. CDR3 size: 13 residues. Trimming shortened V by 3 bases and J by 3 bases, and 9 bases separated the two germline ends. Based on the CDR3 plus reference TRBV9 and TRBJ1-1, the full variable domain is DSGVTQTPKHLITATGQRVTLRCSPRSGDLSVYWYQQSLDQGLQFLIQYYNGEERAKGNILERFSAQQFPDLHSELNLSSLELGDSALYFCASSDTGYTEAFFGQGTRLTVV.

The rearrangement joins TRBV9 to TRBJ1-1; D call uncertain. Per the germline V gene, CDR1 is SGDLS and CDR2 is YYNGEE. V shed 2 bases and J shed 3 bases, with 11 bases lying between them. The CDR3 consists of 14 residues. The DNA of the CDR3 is TGTGCCAGCAGCGTCACTACATTGGACACTGAAGCTTTCTTT. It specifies CASSVTTLDTEAFF.

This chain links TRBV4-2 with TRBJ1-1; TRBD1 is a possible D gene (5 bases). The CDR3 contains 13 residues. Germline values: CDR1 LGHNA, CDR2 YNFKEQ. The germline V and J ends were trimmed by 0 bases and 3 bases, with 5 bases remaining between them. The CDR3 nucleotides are TGTGCCAGCAGCCAAGAACAGGACACTGAAGCTTTCTTT. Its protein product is CASSQEQDTEAFF.

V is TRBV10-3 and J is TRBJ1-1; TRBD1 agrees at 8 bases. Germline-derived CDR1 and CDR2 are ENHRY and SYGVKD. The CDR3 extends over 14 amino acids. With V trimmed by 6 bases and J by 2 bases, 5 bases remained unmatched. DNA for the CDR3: TGTGCCATCAGGGCGGGACAGGTAAACACTGAAGCTTTCTTT. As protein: CAIRAGQVNTEAFF.